This TCR beta chain is drawn from a study of identical twins. Regarding the study as a whole: Insertions were reduced in abundant cord blood beta clonotypes but not in memory repertoires. Recombination models fit unrelated individuals' TCR alpha sharing but underestimated twins'.

Germline-derived CDR1 and CDR2 are SGHVS and FNYEAQ. The CDR3 consists of 14 residues. The V segment lost 1 base and the J segment 2 bases; nucleotides outside the gene matches: 1. This clonotype was found a few times. The antigen is not known. Unique molecular identifiers were present on the cDNA, and a universal primer site came from template switching. Using its own MiXCR run on the 5' RACE reads, TCRdb lists one record per CDR3 protein. The sample has a few hundred thousand distinct CDR3 sequences; roughly 8% are singletons. This sample was also put to use in a study of yellow fever vaccine responses in identical twins.

Sequencing used CD8+ T cells sorted from blood. The sequence was collected from a young woman in good health. The chain employs TRBV7-6 and TRBJ2-7; 8 bases map to TRBD1. CDR3 nucleotides: TGTGCCAGCAGCTTAGGGGACAGGCCCTACGAGCAGTACTTC. Protein product: CASSLGDRPYEQYF.